This T cell receptor beta chain was identified during a study of shared clonotypes between healthy human individuals (dated by TCRdb to about 2020). At the level of the whole study: A couple of women and three men aged 18 to 49 years were included in the cohort. Blood TCR repertoires of about 5 healthy adults were deeply sequenced to estimate repertoire size and the extent of clonotype sharing between individuals. Libraries were prepared and TCR repertoires were sequenced by different laboratories using diverse techniques, in order to increase sequencing depth and limit assay-specific biases. Between about 0.9 and 8.9 billion PBMCs per donor were obtained by leukapheresis. Results and caveats for the whole study, not just this receptor: Only blood was sampled, and tissue TCR repertoires likely differ from those in blood. Based on pairwise subsampling, the degree of clonotype sharing among donors was expected to be affected by sequencing depth. Because the study included a small number of donors, the genetic and exposure-history diversity represented was limited.

Using the deep immunoSEQ assay, TCR CDR3 regions were amplified from genomic DNA by multiplex PCR. For each cell subset, the extracted genomic DNA was distributed evenly across all wells of several immunoSEQ 96-well plates, and each plate served as one replicate. For unsorted PBMC, each replicate PCR was loaded with roughly 330 ng genomic DNA, equivalent to about 33,000 T cell genomes. Genomic DNA from unsorted PBMC was sequenced over ten immunoSEQ deep assay plates. Purified libraries were measured with a Qubit 3.0 fluorometer, size-checked on a Bioanalyzer 2100, and measured again with the KAPA Library Quantification kit. Each immunoSEQ 96-well plate was sequenced on its own single-read 150-cycle Illumina NextSeq 550 flow cell. The published analysis was carried out like this. Because only junctional sequences without quality scores were contained in the immunoSEQ output, filtering matching that applied to full-length reads could not be performed. Sequences were annotated with PyIR, a Python wrapper for IgBLAST v1.9, and V/J genes and CDR3 were assigned using IMGT germline references. Reads were removed for weak V/J assignments (E-value above 1e-6), missing CDR3, stop codons, out-of-frame junctions, or ambiguous translated residues. V3J clonotypes were defined as sequences sharing an identical inferred V gene, J gene, and CDR3 amino acid sequence. Percentage overlap between repertoires was computed as shared unique clonotypes divided by the size of the smaller repertoire. Three approaches were used to assess repertoire richness: RTK rarefaction, the Chao1 estimator, and Recon v2.1 estimates of unobserved clonotypes. TCRdb took this table from immuneACCESS and kept in-frame rearrangements with V and J called. Such tables lack part of the clones; where checked against another copy, unresolved V genes explain under half of the gap, and the rest is unexplained. D and trimming come from the DNA, and the V and J calls and clone size come from that table. This sample gives about 510,000 clones in total; 79% of them show up just once. The ten largest clonotypes hold over 10% of the sample.

V gives up 0 bases and J gives up 2 bases, and the segment between their germline ends measures 13 bases. Reading the germline V gene gives CDR1 SGHRS and CDR2 YFSETQ. Measured from the cysteine to the phenylalanine, the CDR3 is 16 residues long. The only DNA kept is the CDR3, 48 bases in frame from the first base. The donors were healthy, HIV-negative adults who had no recently reported acute infections or vaccinations. Every donor was a Caucasian adult residing in Nashville, Tennessee, USA. For unsorted samples, some 90 million PBMCs were counted, and genomic DNA was extracted using the QIAamp DNA Blood Mini kit. After blood collection by leukapheresis, PBMCs were isolated using Ficoll-Histopaque density gradient centrifugation and then cryopreserved in the vapor phase of liquid nitrogen. About this clone itself: There is no known antigen for this receptor. No clone much larger than this one lies a single base away; base qualities are absent.

Sequencing was performed on PBMCs. The receptor's source is a middle-aged woman in good health. Some clones in this sample may be carry-over from other donors' samples. This sequence uses TRBV5-1 and TRBJ2-3; the D gene is possibly TRBD2, with 6 bases matching. For the CDR3, the sequence is CASSLGRRGVTDTQYF. The DNA reads TGCGCCAGCAGCTTGGGGAGGCGGGGCGTCACAGATACGCAGTATTTT.